A single sample gave rise to the 30 T cell receptor beta chains below, sequenced in a study of T cell repertoires in cytomegalovirus infection (dated by TCRdb to between 2019 and 2020). The sequencing machine was an Illumina HiSeq 1500. The public reads were reanalyzed by TCRdb: fastp trimming at Q25, MiXCR alignment, in-frame beta chains only. Each CDR3 protein appears once, grouped with its most common genes and DNA. The sample table lists some 110,000 distinct CDR3 sequences, 10% of them with a count of one. In total, the top ten clones hold roughly 29% of the sample. Antigens of these TCRs are unknown. Sequencing used PBMCs, sequenced either directly or after in vitro stimulation (not recorded which). The receptors derive from a human donor in good health (CMV status not recorded). Some clones in this sample may be carry-over from other donors' samples.

This clonotype was seen repeatedly, ten times or more. The rearrangement joins TRBV27 to TRBJ2-1, with 7 positions matching TRBD1. The CDR3 sequence is 15 residues long. Per germline, CDR1 MNHEY and CDR2 SMNVEV (reference sequence). Trimming took 5 bases from V and 3 from J; bases not matched to a gene: 7. CDR3: CASSLGTVRYNEQFF. CDR3 coding DNA: TGTGCCAGCAGTCTAGGGACAGTTCGCTACAATGAGCAGTTCTTC.

This clonotype was observed a few times. The chain links TRBV28 to TRBJ2-1; TRBD2 is a possible D gene (6 bases). The germline V gene has CDR1 MDHEN and CDR2 SYDVKM. The CDR3 covers 13 residues. Trimming left V 6 bases short and J 10 bases short, with 16 bases between. In DNA, the CDR3 is TGTGCCAGCAGCTTGCGCGGGATAAGAGAGCAGTTCTTC. As protein: CASSLRGIREQFF.

This clonotype appeared a few times. Relative to the germline gene, one junction end is altered; a read error may explain this. The chain is built from TRBV28 and TRBJ1-5; tentatively, D is TRBD1 (5 bases). The CDR3 runs 13 residues. In germline, CDR1 is MDHEN, CDR2 SYDVKM. This CDR3 is CTSSLTGHQPQHF. The CDR3 DNA reads TGTACCAGCAGTTTAACGGGGCATCAGCCCCAGCATTTT.

This clonotype was seen a handful of times. J is TRBJ1-1 and V is TRBV4-2; D possibly corresponds to TRBD1 (5 bases). This CDR3 contains 16 residues. Germline assignment: CDR1 LGHNA and CDR2 YNFKEQ. V was shortened by 0 bases and J by 4 bases, with 15 bases between the two germline ends. CDR3 nucleotides: TGTGCCAGCAGCCAAGATACGGGGGTAGGAAGCACTGAAGCTTTCTTT. Translated, it gives CASSQDTGVGSTEAFF.

This clonotype was counted at least ten times. The chain carries TRBV4-3 and TRBJ2-1; possible D gene TRBD1, 6 bases. V was cut by 1 base and J by 7 bases, with 17 bases left in between. Germline lookup yields CDR1 LGHNA and CDR2 YSLEER. This CDR3 is built from 16 residues. CDR3 nucleotide sequence: TGCGCCAGCAGCCAAGGCTCGGCGACAGGTAGAAATGAGCAGTTCTTC. Its translation is CASSQGSATGRNEQFF.

V gene TRBV12-5 combines with J gene TRBJ1-2; possibly TRBD1 for D (6 bases). Germline CDR1 and CDR2: LGHNT and FRNRAP. The CDR3 length is 14 residues. Trimming stripped 5 bases from V and 3 bases from J, with 13 bases between. CDR3 sequence: CASGPRGSDYGYTF. CDR3 nucleotide sequence: TGTGCTAGTGGTCCCAGGGGTAGTGACTATGGCTACACCTTC.

The V gene is TRBV12-3 or TRBV12-4, the J gene TRBJ2-7; 8 bases agree with TRBD2. With V trimmed by 3 bases and J by 3 bases, 13 bases remained unmatched. This CDR3 has 17 amino acids. In DNA, the CDR3 is TGTGCCAGCAGTTTGGCACTAGCGGAGGCGGGATTCTACGAGCAGTACTTC. Translating gives CASSLALAEAGFYEQYF.

This clonotype has a count of ten or more. The chain has TRBV12-3 or TRBV12-4 and TRBJ2-1, with TRBD2 identical over 10 bases. The junction had 14 bases not matched to a gene; V was cut back by 2 bases and J by 7 bases. The CDR3 is made up of 18 amino acids. The CDR3 nucleotides read TGTGCCAGCAGTTTAAGCCGTCCTAGCGGGAGATTATATAATGAGCAGTTCTTC. Its translation: CASSLSRPSGRLYNEQFF.

This clonotype appeared a few times. The chain combines TRBV10-3 with TRBJ1-1, with D perhaps TRBD1 (6 bases). The V and J ends lost 1 base and 1 base respectively, with 7 bases between them. The CDR3 contains 14 residues. Per germline, CDR1 ENHRY and CDR2 SYGVKD. Here the CDR3 DNA reads TGTGCCATCAGTGAGTTCAGGGGGAACACTGAAGCTTTCTTT. Amino acids: CAISEFRGNTEAFF.

This clonotype came up many times. The chain combines TRBV12-3 or TRBV12-4 with TRBJ2-3; D remains ambiguous. CDR3 length: 14 amino acids. Trimming took 10 bases from V and 2 from J, leaving 16 bases between them. CDR3 DNA: TGTGCCACCCAAACGCAGACGATCACAGATACGCAGTATTTT. Its translation: CATQTQTITDTQYF.

The CDR3: CASRDRDRSGNTIYF. The CDR3 DNA sequence: TGTGCCAGCAGGGACCGGGACAGATCTGGAAACACCATATATTTT. This sequence joins TRBV28 and TRBJ1-3; TRBD1 matches at 7 bases. CDR1 MDHEN and CDR2 SYDVKM come from the germline V gene. The length of the CDR3 is 15 residues. The trim removed 6 bases at V and 1 base at J, leaving 6 bases unmatched.

In its sample, this clonotype was seen many times. The chain combines TRBV27 with TRBJ1-1, with TRBD1 matching over 8 bases. The CDR3 consists of 17 residues. Looked up from germline, CDR1 is MNHEY and CDR2 is SMNVEV (reference sequence). J lost 4 bases, V lost 5 bases, and 15 bases had no gene match. CDR3 region: CASSALGVQGDGTEAFF. CDR3 in DNA: TGTGCCAGCAGTGCCTTAGGGGTACAGGGGGATGGCACTGAAGCTTTCTTT.

The chain joins TRBV7-9 to TRBJ2-4, with no clear D. Germline-derived CDR1 and CDR2 are SEHNR and FQNEAQ (reference sequence). V was shortened by 5 bases and J by 0 bases, with 11 bases between the two germline ends. The CDR3 is 15 amino acids. The CDR3 region is CASSPVDLAKNIQYF. CDR3 in DNA: TGTGCCAGCAGCCCAGTAGACCTAGCCAAAAACATTCAGTACTTC.

The sample holds many counts of this clonotype. This chain links TRBV7-2 with TRBJ2-5; 9 bases are a match to TRBD1. Germline CDR1 and CDR2: SGHTA and FQGNSA. Trimming at V came to 0 bases and at J to 4 bases, leaving 3 bases not matched to a gene. The CDR3 covers 15 residues. The CDR3 region is CASSLARGQGETQYF. The CDR3 DNA reads TGTGCCAGCAGCTTAGCCAGGGGACAGGGAGAGACCCAGTACTTC.

This clonotype came up many times. The chain joins TRBV12-3 or TRBV12-4 to TRBJ1-3; D gene uncertain. CDR3 size: 14 residues. Trimming pared 3 bases from V and 5 bases from J, leaving 11 bases between. The CDR3 reads CASSFGRLRNTIYF. In DNA form, the CDR3 reads TGTGCCAGCAGTTTCGGGCGGTTAAGAAACACCATATATTTT.

This rearrangement joins TRBV2 to TRBJ1-2; D unresolved. This CDR3 contains 12 residues. The germline V gene encodes CDR1 SNHLY and CDR2 FYNNEI. With 3 bases removed from V and 4 bases from J, the gap between germline ends came to 6 bases. The CDR3 is CASSESGYGYTF. CDR3 coding DNA: TGTGCCAGCAGTGAGTCCGGCTATGGCTACACCTTC.

This clonotype was observed a handful of times. The chain links TRBV7-9 to TRBJ2-7, with TRBD1 identical over 7 bases. V gave up 2 bases and J gave up 5 bases; unmatched junction bases: 0. The V gene's germline CDR1 is SEHNR and CDR2 FQNEAQ (reference sequence). The length of the CDR3 is 12 residues. The CDR3 DNA reads TGTGCCAGCAGCTTAACAGGGGACGAGCAGTACTTC. This codes for CASSLTGDEQYF.

The rearrangement uses TRBV28 and TRBJ2-7, with D possibly being TRBD2 (6 bases). Trimming removed 5 bases at V and 0 bases at J, with 17 bases between. Germline CDR1 reads MDHEN; CDR2 reads SYDVKM. The CDR3 loop spans 16 amino acids. CDR3 nucleotides: TGTGCCAGCAGTCCCCGTGGAGGAGGGATCTCCTACGAGCAGTACTTC. This sequence encodes CASSPRGGGISYEQYF.

This clonotype has ten or more counts. The chain is built from TRBV7-2 and TRBJ1-1, with TRBD1 matching 8 bases. This CDR3 contains 14 residues. With 1 base clipped from V and 5 bases from J, the junction kept 3 bases outside the gene matches. Germline V gene data show CDR1 as SGHTA and CDR2 as FQGNSA. CDR3 in amino acids: CASSLGTGRTEAFF. For the CDR3, the DNA is TGTGCCAGCAGCTTAGGGACAGGGCGGACTGAAGCTTTCTTT.

The CDR3 protein is CASSYGSLNEQFF. The CDR3 nucleotides read TGTGCCAGCAGTTATGGCAGTCTCAATGAGCAGTTCTTC. The J gene is TRBJ2-1, the V gene TRBV6-5, with D unclear. From germline, CDR1 is MNHEY and CDR2 SVGAGI. V lost 3 bases, J lost 6 bases, and 9 bases lay in between. CDR3 length: 13 residues.

This clonotype was seen at least ten times. The genes are TRBV19 and TRBJ2-6; D remains unclear. V shed 6 bases and J shed 3 bases, with 12 bases lying between them. CDR1 is LNHDA and CDR2 is SQIVND in the germline V gene (reference sequence). CDR3 length equals 15 residues. CDR3 sequence (DNA): TGTGCCAGTAGGTGGTCCCAGCGTGGGGCCAACGTCCTGACTTTC. It codes for CASRWSQRGANVLTF.

The chain employs TRBV28 and TRBJ1-1; 7 nucleotides align to TRBD1. J was trimmed by 11 bases and V by 4 bases; bases with no gene match: 19. CDR3 size: 16 residues. CDR1 and CDR2 (germline): MDHEN, SYDVKM. The CDR3 spells CASSSFRGRGGFGAFF. The CDR3 region has the DNA TGTGCCAGCAGTTCGTTCCGTGGCAGGGGGGGGTTTGGGGCTTTCTTT.

In its sample, this clonotype was seen many times. The genes are TRBV27 and TRBJ2-3; either TRBD1 or TRBD2 may fit D (5 bases each). Between the trimmed V and J ends, which lost 10 bases and 0 bases, there was a span of 14 bases. This CDR3 contains 14 residues. Per germline, CDR1 MNHEY and CDR2 SMNVEV (reference sequence). The CDR3 sequence is CATNRGGSTDTQYF. The DNA for the CDR3 is TGTGCCACAAACCGGGGCGGGAGCACAGATACGCAGTATTTT.

Many counts were recorded for this clonotype. The chain links TRBV7-6 to TRBJ1-1; 9 bases align to TRBD1. Germline lookup yields CDR1 SGHVS and CDR2 FNYEAQ. The junction had 17 bases not matched to a gene; V was cut back by 5 bases and J by 4 bases. This CDR3 comprises 18 residues. In DNA form, the CDR3 reads TGTGCCAGCAGCCAAAACGCATATGGGACAGGGATCGGCACTGAAGCTTTCTTT. It yields the protein CASSQNAYGTGIGTEAFF.

This rearrangement joins TRBV6-6 to TRBJ2-7, with TRBD2 matching 12 bases. The CDR3 is 15 amino acids. Germline-derived CDR1 and CDR2 are MNHNY and SVGAGI (reference sequence). V shed 6 bases and J 2 bases; nucleotides not matched to a gene: 5. CDR3 loop: CASRSTSGRPYEQYV. DNA for the CDR3: TGTGCCAGCAGGTCTACTAGCGGGAGGCCCTACGAGCAGTACGTC.

This clonotype came up many times. The chain is built from TRBV6-5 and TRBJ1-2, with D perhaps matching TRBD1 (5 bases). The V end was cut by 4 bases, the J end by 8 bases, with 26 bases between. The CDR3 loop spans 17 amino acids. Germline CDR1 and CDR2: MNHEY and SVGAGI. In DNA form, the CDR3 reads TGTGCCAGCAGTTCCCGCAGGATGCAGGGCCCTATGATGGGCTACACCTTC. It codes for CASSSRRMQGPMMGYTF.

There are many counts of this clonotype. CDR3: CASMRGQGVNQPQHF. The DNA of the CDR3 is TGTGCCAGCATGCGGGGACAGGGAGTAAATCAGCCCCAGCATTTT. The V and J genes are TRBV2 and TRBJ1-5; 9 bases agree with TRBD1. CDR1 SNHLY and CDR2 FYNNEI come from the germline V gene. V gave up 7 bases and J gave up 4 bases; unmatched junction bases: 8. The CDR3 consists of 15 residues.

V and J are TRBV27 and TRBJ2-1; D is possibly TRBD1 or TRBD2 (6 bases each). V was shortened by 8 bases and J by 2 bases, with 13 bases between the two germline ends. CDR1 is MNHEY and CDR2 is SMNVEV in the germline V gene (reference sequence). This CDR3 is 14 amino acids long. The DNA of the CDR3 is TGTGCCAGCCGGGGGCCTCTACCCTACAATGAGCAGTTCTTC. It translates to CASRGPLPYNEQFF.

This clonotype occurred a few times. The chain carries TRBV27 and TRBJ2-5; 7 bases are a match to TRBD1. V lost 3 bases to trimming and J lost 2 bases; unmatched junction nucleotides: 3. The CDR3 consists of 14 residues. Germline V gene lookup returns CDR1 MNHEY and CDR2 SMNVEV (reference sequence). The CDR3, as DNA: TGTGCCAGCAGTTTGATGGGACAGCAAGAGACCCAGTACTTC. As protein: CASSLMGQQETQYF.

This clonotype was detected many times. V gene TRBV7-6 combines with J gene TRBJ2-5; 8 positions agree with TRBD1. The CDR3 has 15 residues. Germline values: CDR1 SGHVS, CDR2 FNYEAQ. The V gene end was trimmed by 4 bases and the J gene end by 3 bases; junction bases not matched to a gene: 7. The CDR3 is CASSSPQGAKETQYF. Here the CDR3 DNA reads TGTGCCAGCAGCTCGCCCCAGGGGGCGAAAGAGACCCAGTACTTC.